This T cell receptor beta chain originates from a study of cytomegalovirus exposure and HLA in healthy donors. Study context: In an earlier analysis, 90 million to 130 million unique TCR beta sequences were found from some 170 million T cells. Overall study findings and caveats: Reports credit the classifier with highly specific, highly sensitive diagnosis of cytomegalovirus status. A later analysis reportedly identified an Asian-associated ancestry cluster as carrying fewer N-insertions than the roughly 670-donor mean.

Every donor was a healthy person donating bone marrow. This PCR relied on a set of 60 Vbeta primers and 13 Jbeta primers. Method: immunoSEQ multiplex PCR; TCRdb's copy keeps in-frame clones and lacks some. The table shows fewer than 130,000 clones, with roughly 70% occurring only once. Trimming shortened V by 5 bases and J by 8 bases, and 18 bases separated the two germline ends. Looked up from germline, CDR1 is MDHEN and CDR2 is SYDVKM. The CDR3 has 14 residues. With respect to this clone: Antigen specificity is unknown.

The sequence was obtained from a man in his forties or fifties in good health and CMV-seropositive. Sequenced: PBMCs. The V call is TRBV28, the J call TRBJ1-2; TRBD1 might be the D (5 bases). CDR3 sequence (DNA): TGTGCCAGCAGTCAGGGTCCTGGCTCTTGGGGCTACACCTTC. This codes for CASSQGPGSWGYTF.